The 29 T cell receptor beta chains presented below share a single source sample, sequenced in a study of radiation and T cells in renal cell carcinoma. Clones were sequenced by immunoSEQ multiplex PCR, and TCRdb holds only the in-frame ones, with some missing. The profile shows 100,000 to 150,000 clones, about 88% of them singletons. Time point given: blood 2 weeks post-SBRT. Indicated treatment: 15 Gy SBRT to primary tumor, nephrectomy 4 weeks later. The starting material was blood, obtained from a patient whose treatment included radiotherapy and nephrectomy. The receptors come from a woman in her seventies with renal cell carcinoma.

The chain links TRBV11-3 to TRBJ2-1, with 8 bases that match TRBD1. Unmatched junction bases numbered 4, after V lost 4 bases and J lost 8 bases. Germline lookup yields CDR1 SGHNT and CDR2 YENEEA. The CDR3 covers 13 residues. CDR3 DNA sequence: TGTGCCAGCAGCTCGACAGGGGTCTATGAGCAGTTCTTC. Translation: CASSSTGVYEQFF.

The genes are TRBV5-1 and TRBJ1-1; D is possibly TRBD1 (5 bases). The CDR3 consists of 14 residues. CDR1 is SGHRS and CDR2 is YFSETQ in the germline V gene. The V and J ends lost 2 bases and 8 bases respectively, with 16 bases between them. CDR3 sequence: CASSLSRTPNEAFF. CDR3 sequence (DNA): TGCGCCAGCAGCTTATCCCGGACACCGAACGAAGCTTTCTTT. Supplemented by reference TRBV5-1 and TRBJ1-1, the full variable domain reads KAGVTQTPRYLIKTRGQQVTLSCSPISGHRSVSWYQQTPGQGLQFLFEYFSETQRNKGNFPGRFSGRQFSNSRSEMNVSTLELGDSALYLCASSLSRTPNEAFFGQGTRLTVV.

This clone was counted only a few times. The chain is built from TRBV9 and TRBJ1-5; no definite D call. The germline V and J ends were trimmed by 4 bases and 8 bases, with 16 bases remaining between them. Germline-derived CDR1 and CDR2 are SGDLS and YYNGEE. The CDR3 extends over 14 amino acids. CDR3 nucleotides: TGTGCCAGCAGCCAAAGTCCCGCCGGGGAGCCCCAGCATTTT. Translating gives CASSQSPAGEPQHF.

Note on this clone: Relative to the germline gene, one junction end is altered; a read error may explain this. In the same sample, other DNA sequences code for this CDR3. The chain couples TRBV4-1 to TRBJ2-7, with D maybe TRBD2 (5 bases). The CDR3 totals 15 residues. Germline lookup yields CDR1 MGHRA and CDR2 YSYEKL. The chain's CDR3 is CASSQEDAPSARGNF. The CDR3 nucleotides read TGCGCCAGCAGCCAAGAAGACGCTCCCTCTGCCAGAGGGAACTTC.

The chain links TRBV5-1 to TRBJ2-3; a possible D gene is TRBD1 (5 bases). V lost 0 bases and J 0 bases, leaving 14 bases between the germline ends. This CDR3 spans 17 amino acids. Germline loops: CDR1 SGHRS, CDR2 YFSETQ. This CDR3 reads CASSLVSRGLSTDTQYF. Here the CDR3 DNA reads TGCGCCAGCAGCTTGGTATCTAGGGGTTTAAGCACAGATACGCAGTATTTT. Drawing the rest from reference TRBV5-1 and TRBJ2-3, the complete variable domain is KAGVTQTPRYLIKTRGQQVTLSCSPISGHRSVSWYQQTPGQGLQFLFEYFSETQRNKGNFPGRFSGRQFSNSRSEMNVSTLELGDSALYLCASSLVSRGLSTDTQYFGPGTRLTVL.

The table lists this clone with a few counts. This rearrangement joins TRBV7-2 to TRBJ1-1; TRBD1 might be the D (5 bases). Looked up from germline, CDR1 is SGHTA and CDR2 is FQGNSA. The CDR3 spans 16 residues. Trimming pared 1 base from V and 4 bases from J, leaving 16 bases between. The CDR3 sequence: CASSLVIQGQGTEAFF. CDR3 nucleotide sequence: TGTGCCAGCAGCTTAGTTATCCAGGGCCAAGGCACTGAAGCTTTCTTT.

In its sample, this clone was seen once. The V call is TRBV5-4, the J call TRBJ2-5; a possible D gene is TRBD1 (6 bases). The CDR3 length is 14 residues. From germline, CDR1 is SGHNT and CDR2 YYREEE (reference sequence). The germline V and J ends were trimmed by 2 bases and 7 bases, with 15 bases remaining between them. CDR3 nucleotide sequence: TGTGCCAGCAGCTTATGGGACAAGATCGGGACCCAGTACTTC. Residues: CASSLWDKIGTQYF.

The chain links TRBV7-8 to TRBJ1-5; no reliable D call. Trimming shortened V by 4 bases and J by 2 bases, and 15 bases separated the two germline ends. Looked up from germline, CDR1 is SGHVS and CDR2 is FQNEAQ. This CDR3 spans 16 amino acids. CDR3 amino acids: CASSSVGINGNQPQHF. CDR3 coding DNA: TGTGCCAGCAGCTCGGTCGGAATAAATGGCAATCAGCCCCAGCATTTT. The full variable domain, rest sourced from reference TRBV7-8 and TRBJ1-5, is GAGVSQSPRYKVAKRGQDVALRCDPISGHVSLFWYQQALGQGPEFLTYFQNEAQLDKSGLPSDRFFAERPEGSVSTLKIQRTQQEDSAVYLCASSSVGINGNQPQHFGDGTRLSIL.

The chain joins TRBV18 to TRBJ1-2, with unresolved D. The CDR3 is 14 residues long. V gave up 2 bases and J gave up 3 bases, with 10 bases separating them. Germline CDR1 is KGHSH and CDR2 is LQKENI. The CDR3 region has the DNA TGTGCCAGCTCACCATCTGGCAGAGACTATGGCTACACCTTC. Its protein product is CASSPSGRDYGYTF.

This chain joins TRBV27 and TRBJ1-6, with D unresolved. The CDR3 runs to 12 residues. Trimming shortened V by 6 bases and J by 13 bases, and 13 bases separated the two germline ends. Germline-derived CDR1 and CDR2 are MNHEY and SMNVEV (reference sequence). This chain's CDR3 is CASSPWSGPLHF. CDR3 DNA: TGTGCCAGCAGCCCCTGGTCCGGGCCCCTCCACTTT.

This clone was seen only once. This CDR3 is CASSLDGQSGNTIYF. CDR3 bases: TGTGCCAGCAGCTTAGACGGCCAATCTGGAAACACCATATATTTT. The chain uses TRBV7-2 and TRBJ1-3; D not resolved. The V end was cut by 1 base, the J end by 1 base, with 8 bases between. From germline, CDR1 is SGHTA and CDR2 FQGNSA. The CDR3 has 15 residues. The whole variable domain, remainder taken from reference TRBV7-2 and TRBJ1-3, is GAGVSQSPSNKVTEKGKDVELRCDPISGHTALYWYRQSLGQGLEFLIYFQGNSAPDKSGLPSDRFSAERTGGSVSTLTIQRTQQEDSAVYLCASSLDGQSGNTIYFGEGSWLTVV.

In DNA, the CDR3 is TGTGCCAGCAGTGAATATTTCGGTGACGAGTCTGTCGGGGAGCTGTTTTTT. Protein product: CASSEYFGDESVGELFF. The chain has TRBV25-1 and TRBJ2-2; no clear D gene. V dropped 0 bases and J dropped 7 bases, with 18 bases sitting between them. CDR1 is MGHDK, CDR2 SYGVNS, per germline. This CDR3 region has 17 residues.

The rearrangement joins TRBV5-6 to TRBJ1-2; 8 bases fit TRBD1. Germline V lookup: CDR1 SGHDT, CDR2 YYEEEE. The CDR3 loop spans 15 amino acids. Trimming removed 4 bases from V and 2 bases from J; junction bases left unmatched: 7. The CDR3 DNA reads as TGTGCCAGCAGCCCCCGAGCAGGGGGCAACTATGGCTACACCTTC. Amino acid sequence: CASSPRAGGNYGYTF.

This rearrangement joins TRBV7-2 to TRBJ1-1; a possible D gene is TRBD1 (5 bases). Trimming pared 3 bases from V and 1 base from J, leaving 9 bases between. CDR1 and CDR2 (germline): SGHTA, FQGNSA. This CDR3 spans 14 amino acids. As DNA, the CDR3 is TGTGCCAGCAGCTTGCCCGACAGGAACACTGAAGCTTTCTTT. This translates into CASSLPDRNTEAFF. Full variable domain (remainder filled in from reference TRBV7-2 and TRBJ1-1): GAGVSQSPSNKVTEKGKDVELRCDPISGHTALYWYRQSLGQGLEFLIYFQGNSAPDKSGLPSDRFSAERTGGSVSTLTIQRTQQEDSAVYLCASSLPDRNTEAFFGQGTRLTVV.

V and J are TRBV30 and TRBJ1-5; D uncertain. This CDR3 contains 14 residues. Trimming removed 2 bases at V and 5 bases at J, with 13 bases between. The germline V gene has CDR1 GTSNPN and CDR2 SVGIG (reference sequence). The CDR3, as DNA: TGTGCCTGGAGTACCCGACACTCCGATCAGCCCCAGCATTTT. This codes for CAWSTRHSDQPQHF. Complete variable domain (other parts from reference TRBV30 and TRBJ1-5): SQTIHQWPATLVQPVGSPLSLECTVEGTSNPNLYWYRQAAGRGLQLLFYSVGIGQISSEVPQNLSASRPQDRQFILSSKKLLLSDSGFYLCAWSTRHSDQPQHFGDGTRLSIL.

This clone was seen once. This chain joins TRBV19 and TRBJ1-4; D not resolved. Germline values: CDR1 LNHDA, CDR2 SQIVND (reference sequence). The CDR3 is made up of 11 amino acids. Trimming took 5 bases from V and 7 from J, leaving 5 bases between them. CDR3 DNA: TGTGCCAGTAGTGTGACTGAAAAACTGTTTTTT. This encodes CASSVTEKLFF.

The rearrangement uses TRBV7-2 and TRBJ2-3; the match to TRBD2 covers 10 bases. Germline V gene data show CDR1 as SGHTA and CDR2 as FQGNSA. V gave up 5 bases and J gave up 5 bases; unmatched junction bases: 13. The CDR3 is 17 residues long. CDR3 DNA sequence: TGTGCCAGCAGCCCGAACCCAGCGGGGGGGGCTTTAGATACGCAGTATTTT. It specifies CASSPNPAGGALDTQYF.

The V call is TRBV7-9, the J call TRBJ2-7; 9 positions match TRBD1. With 5 bases clipped from V and 2 bases from J, the junction kept 7 bases outside the gene matches. In germline, CDR1 is SEHNR, CDR2 FQNEAQ (reference sequence). This CDR3 spans 15 amino acids. CDR3: CASSLPGQGTYEQYF. DNA of the CDR3: TGTGCCAGCAGCCTACCGGGACAGGGTACCTACGAGCAGTACTTC.

This chain uses TRBV5-1 with TRBJ1-2; unclear D gene. Looked up from germline, CDR1 is SGHRS and CDR2 is YFSETQ. Deletions cut 4 bases from V and 8 bases from J, with 15 bases between. This CDR3 is built from 13 residues. The CDR3 DNA is TGCGCCAGCAGCCGTGAAAGGAGTGGAGGCTACACCTTC. Amino acid sequence: CASSRERSGGYTF.

The chain employs TRBV30 and TRBJ1-6, with D perhaps matching TRBD1 (5 bases). This CDR3 is built from 15 residues. Germline values: CDR1 GTSNPN, CDR2 SVGIG (reference sequence). V lost 0 bases and J lost 6, with 12 bases in between. CDR3 region: CAWSVFEGTNSPLHF. CDR3 bases: TGTGCCTGGAGTGTATTCGAGGGGACTAATTCACCCCTCCACTTT.

This clone was detected once. The chain uses TRBV14 and TRBJ2-7, with D possibly TRBD1 on 5 matching bases. This CDR3 has 15 residues. The germline V gene has CDR1 SGHDN and CDR2 FVKESK. Between the trimmed V and J ends, which lost 1 base and 6 bases, there was a span of 16 bases. The CDR3 loop reads CASSQVGVGMGEQYF. DNA for the CDR3: TGTGCCAGCAGCCAAGTAGGGGTAGGAATGGGCGAGCAGTACTTC.

The rearrangement links TRBV28 to TRBJ1-2; no reliable D call. Trimming removed 5 bases at V and 2 bases at J, with 12 bases between. CDR1 and CDR2 from the germline V gene are MDHEN and SYDVKM. The CDR3 consists of 14 residues. The CDR3 sequence: CASSPTVINYGYTF. The DNA for the CDR3 is TGTGCCAGCAGTCCTACAGTCATCAACTATGGCTACACCTTC.

The CDR3 DNA sequence: TGCGCCAGCAGCTTGGGAGGAGACCAAGAGACCCAGTACTTC. It codes for CASSLGGDQETQYF. The rearrangement joins TRBV5-1 to TRBJ2-5; D gene unclear. The CDR3 runs to 14 residues. Germline CDR1 and CDR2: SGHRS and YFSETQ. Between the trimmed V and J ends, which lost 0 bases and 0 bases, there was a span of 6 bases.

V gene TRBV28 combines with J gene TRBJ1-2; D is undetermined. The germline V gene encodes CDR1 MDHEN and CDR2 SYDVKM. The CDR3 contains 13 residues. V dropped 2 bases and J dropped 8 bases, with 12 bases sitting between them. Here the CDR3 DNA reads TGTGCCAGCAGTTTAAGGCCAGCCGAGGGCTACACCTTC. Protein: CASSLRPAEGYTF.

V usage is TRBV2 and J usage is TRBJ1-5; 7 bases are shared with TRBD1. Trimming took 2 bases from V and 2 from J; bases not matched to a gene: 3. The CDR3 is 15 residues long. CDR1 and CDR2 from the germline V gene are SNHLY and FYNNEI. In nucleotides, the CDR3 is TGTGCCAGCAGTGAAACAGGGGCCCGCAATCAGCCCCAGCATTTT. Amino acids: CASSETGARNQPQHF.

The table lists this clone with a few counts. This chain uses TRBV14 with TRBJ2-2, with D perhaps being TRBD1 or TRBD2 (7 bases each). There are 16 residues in the CDR3. V lost 4 bases, J lost 0 bases, and 12 bases lay in between. Germline V lookup: CDR1 SGHDN, CDR2 FVKESK. The CDR3 DNA follows: TGTGCCAGCAGCCCCGGGGGGACAGCGAACACCGGGGAGCTGTTTTTT. Protein product: CASSPGGTANTGELFF.

V and J are TRBV19 and TRBJ2-7; 7 nucleotides agree with TRBD2. This CDR3 has 14 amino acids. Germline values: CDR1 LNHDA, CDR2 SQIVND (reference sequence). The ends lost 7 bases at V and 2 bases at J; junction bases unmatched: 8. CDR3: CASTLSAGAYEQYF. The CDR3 DNA is TGTGCCAGTACCCTATCCGCGGGGGCCTACGAGCAGTACTTC.

Turning to this clone: Other DNA sequences in the sample encode the same CDR3. The CDR3 coding sequence is TGCGCCAGCAGCTTGGAAGGGTATGGCTACACCTTC. Protein: CASSLEGYGYTF. The chain uses TRBV5-1 and TRBJ1-2, with D hard to call. Germline V gene lookup returns CDR1 SGHRS and CDR2 YFSETQ. The length of the CDR3 is 12 residues. Trimming pared 0 bases from V and 5 bases from J, leaving 5 bases between.

The chain carries TRBV15 and TRBJ1-5, with D hard to call. Germline lookup yields CDR1 LNHNV and CDR2 YYDKDF (reference sequence). V lost 0 bases, J lost 3 bases, and 9 bases lay in between. The CDR3 is made up of 15 amino acids. The CDR3 DNA sequence: TGTGCCACCAGCAGAGAGTCCCAGATCAATCAGCCCCAGCATTTT. This codes for CATSRESQINQPQHF.